Here is one T cell receptor (beta chain) with its context. Antigen unknown. The data stem from a study of shared clonotypes between healthy human individuals. Findings of the study overall: Depth was large, yet rarefaction showed that sorted-subset sequencing was incomplete. When naive CD4 clonotypes were compared across a handful of donors, about 4.8% were shared.

This CDR3 comprises 15 residues. V lost 1 base and J lost 3; bases outside the gene matches: 5. Germline loops: CDR1 SGHKS, CDR2 YYEKEE (reference sequence). Donors were healthy HIV-negative adults without recently reported acute infections or vaccinations. Produced via immunoSEQ multiplex PCR; TCRdb's table is partial and in-frame only. Here the sample spans about 340,000 clones, about 73% being singletons. Sequences were obtained from memory CD4+ T cells sorted from blood. Subset described: CD45RA-negative fraction. J is TRBJ2-5 and V is TRBV5-5; 8 bases line up with TRBD2. The TCR comes from a man younger than 40 in good health. The DNA of the CDR3 is TGTGCCAGCAGCTTGAAGCGGGGGAGTAAAGAGACCCAGTACTTC. This gives the protein CASSLKRGSKETQYF.